A selection of T cell receptor beta chains follows, all from one sample in a study of cytomegalovirus exposure and HLA in healthy donors. Data came from immunoSEQ multiplex PCR; TCRdb stores just in-frame clones and leaves some out. The sample gives some 190,000 clones, 77% of which show up once; roughly 1.5% is in the top ten. The sequencing input was PBMCs. These receptors were collected from a man between 18 and 29 years old in good health and CMV-seronegative. CDR3s include the opening cysteine and the closing phenylalanine or tryptophan. Each record gives: CDR3 length, D gene, V gene, clone size, J gene, CDR3 protein, CDR3 DNA. The D gene is left open where the match is weak. Not every row has a clone size; where given, it reads once, few, many or a size class.

cdr3_length: 16; d_call: NA; v_call: TRBV4-3; clone_size: NA; j_call: TRBJ2-2; cdr3_aa: CASSQDLGADTGELFF; cdr3_nt: TGCGCCAGCAGCCAAGATCTGGGGGCCGACACCGGGGAGCTGTTTTTT
cdr3_length: 13; d_call: NA; v_call: TRBV18; clone_size: NA; j_call: TRBJ1-1; cdr3_aa: CASSPTKAGEAFF; cdr3_nt: TGTGCCAGCTCCCCCACTAAGGCCGGCGAAGCTTTCTTT
cdr3_length: 15; d_call: TRBD2; v_call: TRBV4-3; clone_size: NA; j_call: TRBJ2-7; cdr3_aa: CASSQDASGTYEQYF; cdr3_nt: TGCGCCAGCAGCCAAGATGCTAGCGGGACCTACGAGCAGTACTTC
cdr3_length: 12; d_call: NA; v_call: TRBV7-2; clone_size: NA; j_call: TRBJ2-7; cdr3_aa: CASSPHYYEQYF; cdr3_nt: TGTGCCAGCAGCCCCCACTACTACGAGCAGTACTTC
cdr3_length: 11; d_call: NA; v_call: TRBV6-5; clone_size: NA; j_call: TRBJ1-2; cdr3_aa: CASRTNRGYTF; cdr3_nt: TGTGCCAGCAGGACGAACAGGGGCTACACCTTC
cdr3_length: 15; d_call: NA; v_call: TRBV10-3; clone_size: few; j_call: TRBJ2-5; cdr3_aa: CAISESQGWAETQYF; cdr3_nt: TGTGCCATCAGTGAGTCACAGGGTTGGGCAGAGACCCAGTACTTC
cdr3_length: 15; d_call: TRBD1; v_call: TRBV28; clone_size: NA; j_call: TRBJ1-2; cdr3_aa: CASSLRDRALYGYTF; cdr3_nt: TGTGCCAGCAGTTTACGGGACAGGGCACTCTATGGCTACACCTTC
cdr3_length: 13; d_call: NA; v_call: TRBV5-1; clone_size: NA; j_call: TRBJ1-2; cdr3_aa: CATAAGLPYGYTF; cdr3_nt: TGCGCCACCGCGGCGGGGCTCCCCTATGGCTACACCTTC
cdr3_length: 16; d_call: TRBD2; v_call: TRBV7-3; clone_size: NA; j_call: TRBJ2-1; cdr3_aa: CASSLGYRGRGDEQFF; cdr3_nt: TGTGCCAGCAGCTTAGGGTACCGGGGGAGGGGTGATGAGCAGTTCTTC
cdr3_length: 15; d_call: NA; v_call: TRBV28; clone_size: NA; j_call: TRBJ2-6; cdr3_aa: CASSPSIAGANVLTF; cdr3_nt: TGTGCCAGCAGTCCCTCTATCGCTGGGGCCAACGTCCTGACTTTC
cdr3_length: 11; d_call: NA; v_call: TRBV30; clone_size: NA; j_call: TRBJ1-1; cdr3_aa: CAWSVRSEAFF; cdr3_nt: TGTGCCTGGAGTGTACGCAGTGAAGCTTTCTTT
cdr3_length: 14; d_call: TRBD2; v_call: TRBV9; clone_size: NA; j_call: TRBJ2-3; cdr3_aa: CASSVDSAGHTQYF; cdr3_nt: TGTGCCAGCAGCGTAGACTCAGCGGGGCATACGCAGTATTTT
cdr3_length: 15; d_call: NA; v_call: TRBV27; clone_size: few; j_call: TRBJ1-1; cdr3_aa: CASSKLRGASTEAFF; cdr3_nt: TGTGCCAGCAGCAAACTACGGGGGGCTAGCACTGAAGCTTTCTTT
cdr3_length: 13; d_call: NA; v_call: TRBV19; clone_size: NA; j_call: TRBJ2-3; cdr3_aa: CASSRGLADTQYF; cdr3_nt: TGTGCCAGTAGTAGGGGACTGGCAGATACGCAGTATTTT
cdr3_length: 14; d_call: TRBD1; v_call: TRBV5-1; clone_size: once; j_call: TRBJ2-3; cdr3_aa: CASSLDRGRDTQYF; cdr3_nt: TGCGCCAGCAGCTTGGACAGGGGGAGGGATACGCAGTATTTT
cdr3_length: 17; d_call: TRBD2; v_call: TRBV11-1; clone_size: NA; j_call: TRBJ2-7; cdr3_aa: CASSLGLAEGLAYEQYF; cdr3_nt: TGTGCCAGCAGCTTGGGGCTGGCGGAGGGACTAGCGTACGAGCAGTACTTC
cdr3_length: 13; d_call: TRBD1; v_call: TRBV6-6; clone_size: NA; j_call: TRBJ1-2; cdr3_aa: CASSYDRVYGYTF; cdr3_nt: TGTGCCAGCAGTTACGACAGGGTCTATGGCTACACCTTC
cdr3_length: 14; d_call: NA; v_call: TRBV7-9; clone_size: NA; j_call: TRBJ2-5; cdr3_aa: CASSGREQQETQYF; cdr3_nt: TGTGCCAGCAGCGGCCGGGAACAGCAAGAGACCCAGTACTTC
cdr3_length: 16; d_call: TRBD1; v_call: TRBV7-2; clone_size: NA; j_call: TRBJ1-4; cdr3_aa: CASSHRTGGTNEKLFF; cdr3_nt: TGTGCCAGCAGCCACCGGACAGGGGGAACTAATGAAAAACTGTTTTTT
cdr3_length: 13; d_call: NA; v_call: TRBV30; clone_size: NA; j_call: TRBJ1-6; cdr3_aa: CAWSVLENSPLHF; cdr3_nt: TGTGCCTGGAGTGTACTGGAGAATTCACCCCTCCACTTT
cdr3_length: 16; d_call: NA; v_call: TRBV5-5; clone_size: NA; j_call: TRBJ1-2; cdr3_aa: CASTPTWGRPNYGYTF; cdr3_nt: TGTGCCAGCACCCCAACGTGGGGGCGGCCTAACTATGGCTACACCTTC
cdr3_length: 15; d_call: TRBD2; v_call: TRBV4-3; clone_size: NA; j_call: TRBJ2-7; cdr3_aa: CASSLTLTSGDEQYF; cdr3_nt: TGCGCCAGCAGCCTCACCCTGACTAGCGGGGATGAGCAGTACTTC
cdr3_length: 16; d_call: NA; v_call: TRBV14; clone_size: NA; j_call: TRBJ2-1; cdr3_aa: CASSQAWRGSYNEQFF; cdr3_nt: TGTGCCAGCAGCCAAGCTTGGCGGGGCTCCTACAATGAGCAGTTCTTC
cdr3_length: 14; d_call: TRBD2; v_call: TRBV30; clone_size: NA; j_call: TRBJ2-3; cdr3_aa: CAWDLAGGRYTQYF; cdr3_nt: TGTGCCTGGGATCTAGCGGGGGGGCGGTATACGCAGTATTTT
cdr3_length: 14; d_call: NA; v_call: TRBV7-2; clone_size: NA; j_call: TRBJ2-1; cdr3_aa: CASSLNRVGNEQFF; cdr3_nt: TGTGCCAGCAGCTTAAACAGGGTAGGCAATGAGCAGTTCTTC
cdr3_length: 16; d_call: TRBD1; v_call: TRBV10-3; clone_size: NA; j_call: TRBJ2-1; cdr3_aa: CAISDERGPSYNEQFF; cdr3_nt: TGTGCCATCAGTGATGAGAGGGGGCCATCCTACAATGAGCAGTTCTTC
cdr3_length: 13; d_call: TRBD1; v_call: TRBV18; clone_size: NA; j_call: TRBJ1-2; cdr3_aa: CASSPDRVSGYTF; cdr3_nt: TGTGCCAGCTCCCCCGACAGGGTGTCTGGCTACACCTTC
cdr3_length: 15; d_call: TRBD2; v_call: TRBV9; clone_size: NA; j_call: TRBJ2-3; cdr3_aa: CASSAIAGSTDTQYF; cdr3_nt: TGTGCCAGCAGTGCTATAGCGGGGAGCACAGATACGCAGTATTTT
cdr3_length: 15; d_call: NA; v_call: TRBV7-2; clone_size: once; j_call: TRBJ2-1; cdr3_aa: CASSLTTPRTNEQFF; cdr3_nt: TGTGCCAGCAGCTTAACGACACCCCGAACAAATGAGCAGTTCTTC
cdr3_length: 16; d_call: TRBD1; v_call: TRBV7-9; clone_size: NA; j_call: TRBJ1-1; cdr3_aa: CASSFTGGGGDTEAFF; cdr3_nt: TGTGCCAGTAGCTTCACAGGGGGCGGTGGGGACACTGAAGCTTTCTTT
cdr3_length: 15; d_call: TRBD2; v_call: TRBV6-5; clone_size: NA; j_call: TRBJ2-1; cdr3_aa: CASSYGTSGLDEQFF; cdr3_nt: TGTGCCAGCAGTTACGGGACTAGCGGCCTCGATGAGCAGTTCTTC
cdr3_length: 14; d_call: TRBD1; v_call: TRBV18; clone_size: NA; j_call: TRBJ2-4; cdr3_aa: CASSSGQTGGIQYF; cdr3_nt: TGTGCCAGCTCCTCGGGACAGACCGGAGGCATTCAGTACTTC